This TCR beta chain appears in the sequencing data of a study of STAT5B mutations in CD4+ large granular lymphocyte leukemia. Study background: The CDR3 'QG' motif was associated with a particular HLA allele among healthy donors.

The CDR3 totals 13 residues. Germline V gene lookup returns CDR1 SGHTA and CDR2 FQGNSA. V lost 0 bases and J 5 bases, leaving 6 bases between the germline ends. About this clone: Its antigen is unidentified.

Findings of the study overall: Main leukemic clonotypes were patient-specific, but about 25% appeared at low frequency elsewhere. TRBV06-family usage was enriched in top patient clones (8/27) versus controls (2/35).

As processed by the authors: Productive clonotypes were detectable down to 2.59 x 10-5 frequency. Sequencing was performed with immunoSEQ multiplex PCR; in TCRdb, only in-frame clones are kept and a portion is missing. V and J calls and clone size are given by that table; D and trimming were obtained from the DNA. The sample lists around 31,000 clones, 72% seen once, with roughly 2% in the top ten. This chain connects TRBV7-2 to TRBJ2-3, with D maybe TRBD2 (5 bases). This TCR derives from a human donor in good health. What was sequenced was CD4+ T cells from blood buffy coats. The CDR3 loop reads CASSLAAGDTQYF. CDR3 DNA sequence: TGTGCCAGCAGCTTAGCGGCGGGAGATACGCAGTATTTT.